The 20 T cell receptor beta chains in this list originate from one sample, sequenced in a study of T-cell reconstitution after alpha-beta-depleted transplantation in children. The authors prepared the TCRbeta library with unique molecular identifiers. In TCRdb, the PCR reads were re-called with MiXCR into one record per CDR3 protein. Here the sample spans a few hundred thousand distinct CDR3 sequences, 25% to 30% being singletons. The starting material was PBMCs, obtained before TCRalphabeta/CD19-depleted stem cell transplant. The source of these receptors is a boy younger than two with Wiskott-Aldrich syndrome, due to receive a stem cell transplant.

This clonotype was counted many times. The V call is TRBV27, the J call TRBJ2-3; perhaps TRBD2 as D (5 bases). Trimming took 1 base from V and 0 from J, leaving 8 bases between them. The V gene's germline CDR1 is MNHEY and CDR2 SMNVEV (reference sequence). The CDR3 is made up of 15 amino acids. The CDR3 DNA reads TGTGCCAGCAGTTTATATGGCGGGAGCACAGATACGCAGTATTTT. Protein product: CASSLYGGSTDTQYF.

The V gene is TRBV7-2, the J gene TRBJ2-1, with 10 bases aligning to TRBD2. This CDR3 has 18 amino acids. Unmatched junction bases numbered 7, after V lost 2 bases and J lost 0 bases. Looked up from germline, CDR1 is SGHTA and CDR2 is FQGNSA. CDR3 nucleotides: TGTGCCAGCAGCTTATCTAGCGGGAGAGGTAGCTCCTACAATGAGCAGTTCTTC. Its protein is CASSLSSGRGSSYNEQFF. Based on the CDR3 plus reference TRBV7-2 and TRBJ2-1, the full variable domain is GAGVSQSPSNKVTEKGKDVELRCDPISGHTALYWYRQSLGQGLEFLIYFQGNSAPDKSGLPSDRFSAERTGGSVSTLTIQRTQQEDSAVYLCASSLSSGRGSSYNEQFFGPGTRLTVL.

This chain joins TRBV20-1 and TRBJ2-1; D possibly corresponds to TRBD2 (5 bases). CDR1 and CDR2 (germline): DFQATT, SNEGSKA (reference sequence). V was shortened by 4 bases and J by 10 bases, with 14 bases between the two germline ends. CDR3 length: 12 amino acids. The CDR3 sequence: CSATRTPREQFF. In DNA, the CDR3 is TGCAGTGCTACGAGGACTCCCCGGGAGCAGTTCTTC.

The V and J genes are TRBV29-1 and TRBJ2-7; the match to TRBD2 covers 7 bases. Looked up from germline, CDR1 is SQVTM and CDR2 is ANQGSEA. Losses at the gene ends were 1 base for V and 5 bases for J; bases not matched to a gene: 5. The CDR3 extends over 13 amino acids. The CDR3 DNA sequence: TGCAGCGTTGAAGGAGGGAGGGTCGACGAGCAGTACTTC. This encodes CSVEGGRVDEQYF.

This rearrangement joins TRBV27 to TRBJ2-1; D might be TRBD2 (5 bases). The CDR3 has 13 amino acids. V lost 4 bases to trimming and J lost 10 bases, with 14 bases between them. The V gene's germline CDR1 is MNHEY and CDR2 SMNVEV (reference sequence). The CDR3 DNA sequence: TGTGCCAGCAGTTGGAGTACTAGGGTCGAGCAGTTCTTC. Protein: CASSWSTRVEQFF.

CDR3: CSVVRANTEAFF. The CDR3 DNA is TGCAGCGTTGTTAGGGCTAACACTGAAGCTTTCTTT. The gene calls are TRBV29-1 and TRBJ1-1; the D is unclear. The germline gives CDR1 SQVTM, CDR2 ANQGSEA. There are 12 residues in the CDR3. Trimming left V 4 bases short and J 2 bases short, with 8 bases between. The variable domain in full, with the rest retrieved from reference TRBV29-1 and TRBJ1-1, is SAVISQKPSRDICQRGTSLTIQCQVDSQVTMMFWYRQQPGQSLTLIATANQGSEATYESGFVIDKFPISRPNLTFSTLTVSNMSPEDSSIYLCSVVRANTEAFFGQGTRLTVV.

At least ten counts were recorded for this clonotype. The chain couples TRBV5-1 to TRBJ2-7, with 7 bases matching TRBD1. V was pared by 0 bases and J by 1 base, with 1 base of the junction left unmatched. Per the germline V gene, CDR1 is SGHRS and CDR2 is YFSETQ. This CDR3 region has 14 residues. The CDR3 here is CASSLGDRSYEQYF. Written as DNA, the CDR3 is TGCGCCAGCAGCTTGGGGGACAGATCCTACGAGCAGTACTTC.

The J gene is TRBJ2-1, the V gene TRBV5-1; 9 positions agree with TRBD1. CDR3 size: 14 residues. Trimming took 2 bases from V and 8 from J; bases not matched to a gene: 5. Germline-derived CDR1 and CDR2 are SGHRS and YFSETQ. The CDR3 DNA follows: TGCGCCAGCAGCTTAGAAGGACAGGGGCATGAGCAGTTCTTC. Protein: CASSLEGQGHEQFF.

This clonotype has a handful of counts. This rearrangement joins TRBV5-1 to TRBJ1-1; 7 nucleotides agree with TRBD1. The CDR3 runs 14 residues. Germline V gene sequence: CDR1 SGHRS, CDR2 YFSETQ. After removal of 2 bases from V and 5 bases from J, the junction contained 6 bases not matched to a gene. CDR3 in DNA: TGCGCCAGCAGCTTCAGACAGGGAGGGACTGAAGCTTTCTTT. Its protein product is CASSFRQGGTEAFF.

This clonotype was detected only a few times. J is TRBJ2-6 and V is TRBV5-6; 8 nucleotides line up with TRBD1. With V trimmed by 5 bases and J by 2 bases, 9 bases remained unmatched. CDR3 length: 17 amino acids. In germline, CDR1 is SGHDT, CDR2 YYEEEE. The CDR3 region has the DNA TGTGCCAGCAGGTTACGGGACAGGTCAACTGGGGCCAACGTCCTGACTTTC. Encoded protein: CASRLRDRSTGANVLTF.

The chain carries TRBV6-1 and TRBJ2-1; 8 bases align to TRBD2. The CDR3 has 15 amino acids. After removal of 5 bases from V and 7 bases from J, the junction contained 10 bases not matched to a gene. Germline values: CDR1 MNHNS, CDR2 SASEGT. CDR3 amino acids: CASSRGGRTQNEQFF. CDR3 sequence (DNA): TGTGCCAGCAGTCGCGGCGGGAGGACCCAGAATGAGCAGTTCTTC.

The genes are TRBV4-1 and TRBJ1-1, with D possibly matching TRBD1 (5 bases). There are 16 residues in the CDR3. Trimming took 0 bases from V and 0 from J, leaving 11 bases between them. Looked up from germline, CDR1 is MGHRA and CDR2 is YSYEKL. CDR3 region: CASSQEGKGLNTEAFF. In DNA form, the CDR3 reads TGCGCCAGCAGCCAAGAAGGTAAGGGGCTGAACACTGAAGCTTTCTTT.

In DNA form, the CDR3 reads TGCGCCAGCAGCTTCAGGACAGGGTGGTTAGGCTACACCTTC. Its protein product is CASSFRTGWLGYTF. The chain employs TRBV5-1 and TRBJ1-2; 8 bases match TRBD1. There are 14 residues in the CDR3. The germline V gene has CDR1 SGHRS and CDR2 YFSETQ. V lost 2 bases and J lost 8; bases outside the gene matches: 8.

This clonotype showed up just a few times. CDR3 sequence reads: CSARAGVIDTQYF. In DNA form, the CDR3 reads TGCAGTGCTAGAGCGGGAGTAATAGATACGCAGTATTTT. The chain recombines TRBV20-1 with TRBJ2-3; TRBD2 is a possible D gene (6 bases). Between the trimmed V and J ends, which lost 1 base and 5 bases, there was a span of 10 bases. Germline values: CDR1 DFQATT, CDR2 SNEGSKA (reference sequence). This CDR3 has 13 amino acids.

This clonotype came up a few times. This rearrangement joins TRBV5-1 to TRBJ2-3; D gene uncertain. Germline V gene sequence: CDR1 SGHRS, CDR2 YFSETQ. Trimming removed 4 bases from V and 3 bases from J, with 9 bases in between. This CDR3 region has 13 residues. CDR3 region: CASSNSLTDTQYF. In DNA, the CDR3 is TGCGCCAGCAGCAACTCGCTGACAGATACGCAGTATTTT.

There are a few counts of this clonotype. The rearrangement joins TRBV3-1 to TRBJ2-1; 10 bases align to TRBD2. The V segment lost 0 bases and the J segment 9 bases; nucleotides outside the gene matches: 8. The germline V gene encodes CDR1 LGHDT and CDR2 YNNKEL (reference sequence). CDR3 length: 16 residues. The CDR3 nucleotides are TGTGCCAGCAGCCAAGACACGGGACTAGCGTCTCCTGAGCAGTTCTTC. This sequence encodes CASSQDTGLASPEQFF.

The chain employs TRBV20-1 and TRBJ2-5; D might be TRBD1 (7 bases). Germline V gene sequence: CDR1 DFQATT, CDR2 SNEGSKA (reference sequence). The V gene lost 6 bases and the J gene lost 5 bases, with 13 bases spanning the gap. The CDR3 loop spans 12 amino acids. DNA for the CDR3: TGCAGTGCGATCAGGGGGGAGGAGACCCAGTACTTC. Protein: CSAIRGEETQYF.

A few counts support this clonotype. The V gene is TRBV27, the J gene TRBJ2-7, with TRBD1 identical over 8 bases. Trimming took 6 bases from V and 4 from J; bases not matched to a gene: 5. CDR1 and CDR2 from the germline V gene are MNHEY and SMNVEV (reference sequence). This CDR3 contains 13 residues. The CDR3 protein is CASSRRTGYEQYF. The CDR3 DNA reads TGTGCCAGCAGCCGTCGGACAGGGTACGAGCAGTACTTC.

The chain employs TRBV4-1 and TRBJ2-3; unclear D gene. The CDR3 runs 14 residues. Germline CDR1 and CDR2: MGHRA and YSYEKL. The V and J ends lost 0 bases and 2 bases respectively, with 6 bases between them. The CDR3 DNA reads as TGCGCCAGCAGCCAAGAGCACTCCACAGATACGCAGTATTTT. Amino acids: CASSQEHSTDTQYF.

This clonotype appeared a few times. This chain joins TRBV5-1 and TRBJ2-3; 12 nucleotides agree with TRBD2. The J segment lost 5 bases and the V segment lost 4 bases, leaving 2 bases of the junction unmatched. CDR1 is SGHRS and CDR2 is YFSETQ in the germline V gene. The CDR3 loop spans 14 amino acids. The CDR3 reads CASSALAGGDTQYF. In nucleotides, the CDR3 is TGCGCCAGCAGCGCACTAGCGGGAGGAGATACGCAGTATTTT.